Below, 30 T cell receptor beta chains from the same sample are listed, as sequenced in a study of spatial heterogeneity in lung cancer. Using its own MiXCR run on the 5' RACE reads, TCRdb lists one record per CDR3 protein. Among some 55,000 distinct CDR3 sequences listed, roughly 6.4% were seen once. Time point reported: sample taken at primary tumor resection. This material consisted of PBMCs, taken at surgery. These receptors originate from a female donor with early-stage non-small cell lung cancer.

The table lists this clonotype with a few counts. The genes are TRBV20-1 and TRBJ2-7, with TRBD2 matching over 11 bases. Germline CDR1 is DFQATT and CDR2 is SNEGSKA (reference sequence). The CDR3 is 17 residues long. The J segment lost 0 bases and the V segment lost 0 bases, leaving 7 bases of the junction unmatched. In DNA form, the CDR3 reads TGCAGTGCTAGAGATCGACCGGGACTAGCGGCCTCCTACGAGCAGTACTTC. This gives the protein CSARDRPGLAASYEQYF.

This clonotype was recorded at least ten times. V is TRBV28 and J is TRBJ2-7; TRBD1 aligns across 9 bases. The CDR3 runs 13 residues. Losses at the gene ends were 5 bases for V and 4 bases for J; bases not matched to a gene: 3. Germline-derived CDR1 and CDR2 are MDHEN and SYDVKM. DNA of the CDR3: TGTGCCAGCAGTAGGGGACAGGGTTACGAGCAGTACGTC. Protein sequence: CASSRGQGYEQYV.

This chain links TRBV20-1 with TRBJ1-1; D remains ambiguous. Trimming stripped 5 bases from V and 8 bases from J, with 15 bases between. The CDR3 is made up of 12 amino acids. CDR1 is DFQATT, CDR2 SNEGSKA, per germline (reference sequence). CDR3 in amino acids: CSAYYSVGEAFF. The CDR3 DNA reads as TGCAGTGCTTACTACAGCGTCGGAGAAGCTTTCTTT.

This clonotype showed up many times. The V gene is TRBV7-9, the J gene TRBJ2-7; 7 bases align to TRBD1. There are 15 residues in the CDR3. Germline V lookup: CDR1 SEHNR, CDR2 FQNEAQ (reference sequence). Unmatched junction bases numbered 5, after V lost 1 base and J lost 2 bases. Here the CDR3 reads CASSLGGTEAYEQYF. Here the CDR3 DNA reads TGTGCCAGCAGCTTAGGTGGGACAGAGGCCTACGAGCAGTACTTC.

J is TRBJ1-2 and V is TRBV28; 9 bases agree with TRBD1. V gave up 5 bases and J gave up 8 bases; unmatched junction bases: 6. Per germline, CDR1 MDHEN and CDR2 SYDVKM. The CDR3 length is 13 residues. CDR3 amino acids: CASSPPDRGGYTF. The CDR3 DNA sequence: TGTGCCAGCAGTCCCCCGGACAGGGGCGGCTACACCTTC.

This clonotype was seen repeatedly, ten times or more. This sequence joins TRBV28 and TRBJ2-7, with 8 positions matching TRBD1. This CDR3 spans 15 amino acids. The germline V gene has CDR1 MDHEN and CDR2 SYDVKM. V lost 4 bases to trimming and J lost 2 bases; unmatched junction nucleotides: 7. CDR3 protein: CASSSGQGSPYEQYF. The CDR3 DNA follows: TGTGCCAGCAGTTCTGGACAGGGAAGTCCCTACGAGCAGTACTTC.

This clonotype has at least ten counts. The genes are TRBV7-2 and TRBJ2-1, with D unclear. The CDR3 has 11 amino acids. Trimming cost V 2 bases and J 10 bases, with 6 bases left between them. Germline lookup yields CDR1 SGHTA and CDR2 FQGNSA. CDR3 loop: CASSLLREQFF. The CDR3 region has the DNA TGTGCCAGCAGCTTACTGAGGGAGCAGTTCTTC.

This clonotype was counted between two and nine times. This chain links TRBV15 with TRBJ1-3; 7 bases agree with TRBD1. With V trimmed by 9 bases and J by 0 bases, 5 bases remained unmatched. Germline CDR1 is LNHNV and CDR2 is YYDKDF (reference sequence). The CDR3 extends over 14 amino acids. CDR3 DNA: TGTGCCACTAACCCAGGGGGCTCTGGAAACACCATATATTTT. It yields the protein CATNPGGSGNTIYF. Full variable domain (rest looked up from reference TRBV15 and TRBJ1-3): DAMVIQNPRYQVTQFGKPVTLSCSQTLNHNVMYWYQQKSSQAPKLLFHYYDKDFNNEADTPDNFQSRRPNTSFCFLDIRSPGLGDTAMYLCATNPGGSGNTIYFGEGSWLTVV.

This clonotype has ten or more counts. This sequence joins TRBV11-3 and TRBJ2-3; 12 nucleotides align to TRBD2. This CDR3 has 16 amino acids. V was clipped by 5 bases and J by 3 bases; unmatched bases: 6. Germline CDR1 is SGHNT and CDR2 is YENEEA. This CDR3 is CASSIGTSGRTDTQYF. CDR3 DNA sequence: TGTGCCAGCAGCATCGGGACTAGCGGGCGGACAGATACGCAGTATTTT.

Many counts were recorded for this clonotype. This chain joins TRBV7-8 and TRBJ2-3; 10 bases line up with TRBD1. The CDR3 runs to 13 residues. Germline CDR1 and CDR2: SGHVS and FQNEAQ. The junction had 4 bases not matched to a gene; V was cut back by 5 bases and J by 8 bases. This chain's CDR3 is CASSLGQGGTQYF. CDR3 DNA sequence: TGTGCCAGCAGCCTAGGACAGGGGGGTACGCAGTATTTT.

This clonotype was found many times. This chain uses TRBV18 with TRBJ1-1; D gene ambiguous. V was trimmed by 4 bases and J by 2 bases, leaving 8 bases between them. The CDR3 contains 13 residues. CDR1 and CDR2 from the germline V gene are KGHSH and LQKENI. CDR3 residues: CASSRVFNTEAFF. The CDR3 DNA sequence: TGTGCCAGCTCACGGGTGTTTAACACTGAAGCTTTCTTT.

V and J are TRBV7-2 and TRBJ1-2; TRBD1 matches 9 bases. V trimming: 4 bases; J trimming: 6 bases; junction bases outside the gene matches: 6. This CDR3 has 14 amino acids. CDR1 and CDR2 (germline): SGHTA, FQGNSA. The CDR3 sequence: CASSSRDRVNGYTF. CDR3 bases: TGTGCCAGCAGCTCCCGGGACAGGGTTAATGGCTACACCTTC.

In its sample, this clonotype was seen many times. The CDR3 region has the DNA TGTGCCAGCAGCGTATTGATGGAAGATAATGAGCAGTTCTTC. It specifies CASSVLMEDNEQFF. This chain connects TRBV9 to TRBJ2-1; unclear D gene. Germline loops: CDR1 SGDLS, CDR2 YYNGEE. CDR3 length: 14 residues. Trimming removed 1 base at V and 7 bases at J, with 12 bases between.

The chain carries TRBV7-2 and TRBJ2-3; 9 bases align to TRBD2. Germline V CDR1 and CDR2: SGHTA, FQGNSA. Trimming at V came to 10 bases and at J to 4 bases, leaving 9 bases not matched to a gene. The CDR3 totals 14 residues. The CDR3 reads CATTPRGGADTQYF. CDR3 DNA: TGTGCCACCACCCCGCGGGGGGGCGCAGATACGCAGTATTTT.

This rearrangement joins TRBV12-3 or TRBV12-4 to TRBJ1-1; D call uncertain. Trimming left V 1 base short and J 11 bases short, with 14 bases between. This CDR3 region has 13 residues. CDR3 region: CASSLVPGRLAFF. CDR3 in DNA: TGTGCCAGCAGTTTAGTGCCCGGTCGACTGGCTTTCTTT.

This clonotype was recorded many times. The CDR3 sequence is CASRDRAGQPQHF. The DNA of the CDR3 is TGTGCCAGCAGGGACAGGGCTGGTCAGCCCCAGCATTTT. The V and J genes are TRBV6-2 or TRBV6-3 and TRBJ1-5; the match to TRBD1 covers 8 bases. The germline V gene encodes CDR1 MNHEY and CDR2 SVGEGT. The CDR3 is 13 residues long. The V and J ends lost 6 bases and 6 bases, in that order; junction bases with no gene match: 4.

This clonotype was observed a few times. The CDR3 spells CATSRDPGGPTDTQYF. The CDR3 nucleotides read TGTGCCACCAGCAGAGATCCCGGGGGGCCGACAGATACGCAGTATTTT. The rearrangement links TRBV15 to TRBJ2-3; possibly TRBD2 for D (7 bases). This CDR3 spans 16 amino acids. V shed 0 bases and J shed 3 bases, with 13 bases lying between them. Germline-derived CDR1 and CDR2 are LNHNV and YYDKDF (reference sequence). The full variable domain, rest sourced from reference TRBV15 and TRBJ2-3, is DAMVIQNPRYQVTQFGKPVTLSCSQTLNHNVMYWYQQKSSQAPKLLFHYYDKDFNNEADTPDNFQSRRPNTSFCFLDIRSPGLGDTAMYLCATSRDPGGPTDTQYFGPGTRLTVL.

This clonotype appeared many times. J is TRBJ1-4 and V is TRBV21-1. TRBV21-1 is an annotated pseudogene. The CDR3 has 16 amino acids. As DNA, the CDR3 is TGTGCCAGCAGCATTGGAGCGGGGGGAACTAATGAAAAACTGTTTTTT. This gives the protein CASSIGAGGTNEKLFF.

A few counts support this clonotype. The chain links TRBV7-3 to TRBJ1-6; 8 bases map to TRBD1. The CDR3 runs 14 residues. Germline CDR1 is SGHTA and CDR2 is FQGTGA. V shed 5 bases, J shed 9 bases, and the junction held 6 bases outside the gene matches. This CDR3 reads CASSADRERSPLHF. Written as DNA, the CDR3 is TGTGCCAGCAGCGCGGACAGGGAACGTTCACCCCTCCACTTT.

The CDR3 region has the DNA TGTGCCAGCAGCCAAGCTCCCCAGGGGACACCCCTCCACTTT. It specifies CASSQAPQGTPLHF. J is TRBJ1-6 and V is TRBV3-1; perhaps TRBD1 as D (6 bases). Between the trimmed V and J ends, which lost 1 base and 11 bases, there was a span of 12 bases. Germline CDR1 is LGHDT and CDR2 is YNNKEL (reference sequence). The CDR3 runs 14 residues.

This clonotype turned up a few times. J is TRBJ2-1 and V is TRBV10-3; 9 positions agree with TRBD2. CDR3 length equals 17 residues. With 8 bases clipped from V and 8 bases from J, the junction kept 19 bases outside the gene matches. Germline-derived CDR1 and CDR2 are ENHRY and SYGVKD. The CDR3 loop is CAISLLGSSGNRDEQFF. The CDR3 nucleotides are TGTGCCATCTCTCTACTCGGGTCTAGCGGGAACCGGGATGAGCAGTTCTTC.

The CDR3 region is CASSQGFNYEQYF. The CDR3 bases are TGTGCCAGCAGCCAGGGGTTTAATTACGAGCAGTACTTC. The V call is TRBV4-2, the J call TRBJ2-7; D gene uncertain. CDR1 is LGHNA and CDR2 is YNFKEQ in the germline V gene. Trimming took 3 bases from V and 4 from J, leaving 10 bases between them. The CDR3 covers 13 residues.

This clonotype has only a few counts. The chain combines TRBV23-1 with TRBJ2-3; 7 positions match TRBD2. TRBV23-1 counts as an open reading frame of uncertain function. This CDR3 is built from 16 residues. V was pared by 0 bases and J by 1 base, with 4 bases of the junction left unmatched. The CDR3 protein is CASSQSGGQGTDTQYF. The CDR3 DNA follows: TGCGCCAGCAGTCAATCGGGAGGGCAAGGCACAGATACGCAGTATTTT.

This clonotype has at least ten counts. The chain joins TRBV3-1 to TRBJ2-1; maybe TRBD2 (5 bases). Germline V gene data show CDR1 as LGHDT and CDR2 as YNNKEL (reference sequence). This CDR3 has 17 amino acids. V lost 0 bases and J lost 0, with 12 bases in between. CDR3 residues: CASSQEVRGSSYNEQFF. As DNA, the CDR3 is TGTGCCAGCAGCCAAGAGGTGAGAGGGAGCTCCTACAATGAGCAGTTCTTC.

This clonotype was detected only a few times. CDR3 nucleotide sequence: TGTGCCAGCAGTGGGGGACTAGCGGGAGCCTACGAGCAGTACTTC. This translates into CASSGGLAGAYEQYF. V gene TRBV2 combines with J gene TRBJ2-7, with 14 bases that match TRBD2. The length of the CDR3 is 15 residues. CDR1 SNHLY and CDR2 FYNNEI come from the germline V gene. J was trimmed by 2 bases and V by 4 bases; bases with no gene match: 1.

This clonotype has a count of ten or more. V gene TRBV5-5 combines with J gene TRBJ2-3; TRBD1 matches 7 bases. With V trimmed by 3 bases and J by 2 bases, 3 bases remained unmatched. The V gene's germline CDR1 is SGHKS and CDR2 YYEKEE (reference sequence). The CDR3 extends over 14 amino acids. The CDR3 DNA reads TGTGCCAGCAGCTCGGGACAGACCACAGATACGCAGTATTTT. Translated: CASSSGQTTDTQYF.

This clonotype was seen more than once but under ten times. This sequence joins TRBV6-6 and TRBJ2-7; 9 bases agree with TRBD1. There are 15 residues in the CDR3. CDR1 is MNHNY, CDR2 SVGAGI, per germline (reference sequence). The J segment lost 5 bases and the V segment lost 4 bases, leaving 9 bases of the junction unmatched. The CDR3 region is CASSSPGTGIDEQYF. CDR3 nucleotide sequence: TGTGCCAGCAGTTCCCCCGGGACAGGGATAGACGAGCAGTACTTC.

V gene TRBV28 combines with J gene TRBJ1-4; D perhaps matches TRBD1 (6 bases). From germline, CDR1 is MDHEN and CDR2 SYDVKM. Trimming stripped 3 bases from V and 0 bases from J, with 14 bases between. The CDR3 is made up of 17 amino acids. The DNA for the CDR3 is TGTGCCAGCAGTTTGATGGGACACCGAACAACTAATGAAAAACTGTTTTTT. Translation: CASSLMGHRTTNEKLFF. Full variable domain (missing parts from reference TRBV28 and TRBJ1-4): DVKVTQSSRYLVKRTGEKVFLECVQDMDHENMFWYRQDPGLGLRLIYFSYDVKMKEKGDIPEGYSVSREKKERFSLILESASTNQTSMYLCASSLMGHRTTNEKLFFGSGTQLSVL.

This clonotype came up many times. The V and J genes are TRBV4-2 and TRBJ2-2; TRBD1 aligns across 7 bases. Germline V gene lookup returns CDR1 LGHNA and CDR2 YNFKEQ. The CDR3 runs to 15 residues. V was clipped by 0 bases and J by 6 bases; unmatched bases: 4. CDR3 amino acids: CASSQDEGGPGELFF. The DNA for the CDR3 is TGTGCCAGCAGCCAAGATGAAGGGGGCCCCGGGGAGCTGTTTTTT.

This clonotype was seen repeatedly, ten times or more. The chain is built from TRBV5-1 and TRBJ1-2; D remains unclear. Germline V gives CDR1 SGHRS, CDR2 YFSETQ. The ends were cut back, 0 bases at V and 1 base at J, with 22 bases in the middle. This CDR3 contains 19 residues. The CDR3 bases are TGCGCCAGCAGCTTGGGGGGTTTCGCCGGTCCCACCTTTAACTATGGCTACACCTTC. Protein: CASSLGGFAGPTFNYGYTF.